The subject of this entry is one T cell receptor beta chain. Antigen specificity is unknown. Repertoires were generated with immunoSEQ multiplex PCR, while TCRdb's copy carries only in-frame clones and drops some. The table has 25,000 to 30,000 clones, 81% seen once. Germline loops: CDR1 MNHEY, CDR2 SVGAGI. Between the trimmed V and J ends, which lost 2 bases and 1 base, there was a span of 5 bases. The CDR3 covers 13 residues. The data stem from a study of radiation and T cells in renal cell carcinoma. Study details: Nephrectomy followed 15 Gy stereotactic body radiation by 4 weeks. Study-wide findings and caveats: In blood, top tumor clones expanded by 2 weeks, shrinking by 4. Baseline intratumoral clonotype presence is unknown without pretreatment biopsies.

Time point of the sample: blood 2 weeks post-SBRT. Treatment described: 15 Gy SBRT to primary tumor, nephrectomy 4 weeks later. Serial blood draws occurred at baseline and 2 and 4 weeks post-SBRT. This sample comprised blood, obtained from a patient whose treatment included radiotherapy and nephrectomy. The V and J genes are TRBV6-5 and TRBJ1-1; D is unresolved. The clonotype comes from a man aged 55 to 70 with renal cell carcinoma. The CDR3 coding sequence is TGTGCCAGCAGTTACCTATGGAACACTGAAGCTTTCTTT. Translation: CASSYLWNTEAFF.